A single sample is the source of the 8 T cell receptor beta chains below, sequenced in a study of OX40 agonist ivuxolimab in advanced cancers. Here immunoSEQ multiplex PCR was the method, and the copy in TCRdb shows in-frame clones only, minus some. The sample lists under 65,000 clones, just over 90% seen once, with under 20% in the top ten. Sequenced material: CD4+ or CD8+ T cells sorted from blood, taken in a trial of the OX40 agonist ivuxolimab. These receptors all come from an adult with an advanced solid tumor such as melanoma, head and neck, liver or kidney cancer.

The rearrangement uses TRBV4-1 and TRBJ1-5, with 7 bases lining up with TRBD1. Per germline, CDR1 MGHRA and CDR2 YSYEKL. The CDR3 is 16 residues long. The trim removed 0 bases at V and 2 bases at J, leaving 4 bases unmatched. The CDR3 DNA follows: TGCGCCAGCAGCCAAGAAAGACAGGGAGGCAATCAGCCCCAGCATTTT. Its protein is CASSQERQGGNQPQHF.

The rearrangement uses TRBV7-9 and TRBJ1-4; the D is unclear. Trimming stripped 5 bases from V and 6 bases from J, with 16 bases between. The germline V gene encodes CDR1 SEHNR and CDR2 FQNEAQ (reference sequence). The CDR3 totals 15 residues. The CDR3 is CASSPRVDWDEKLFF. CDR3 DNA sequence: TGTGCCAGCAGCCCTCGGGTTGATTGGGATGAAAAACTGTTTTTT.

J is TRBJ1-1 and V is TRBV27; D possibly corresponds to TRBD1 (6 bases). The germline gives CDR1 MNHEY, CDR2 SMNVEV (reference sequence). Between the trimmed V and J ends, which lost 6 bases and 5 bases, there was a span of 25 bases. CDR3 length equals 17 residues. The CDR3: CASSHSSGTPGGTEAFF. In DNA, the CDR3 is TGTGCCAGCAGCCACTCCTCTGGGACACCGGGGGGGACTGAAGCTTTCTTT.

Concerning this clone itself: The sample holds other DNA sequences that translate to the same CDR3. This chain connects TRBV6-5 to TRBJ1-5; no clear D. V lost 0 bases and J lost 1, with 4 bases in between. This CDR3 contains 14 residues. The germline CDR1 and CDR2 sequences are MNHEY and SVGAGI. DNA for the CDR3: TGTGCCAGCAGTTACTCCGGGAGCAATCAGCCCCAGCATTTT. It translates to CASSYSGSNQPQHF.

The J gene is TRBJ1-5, the V gene TRBV6-5, with unresolved D. Trimming took off 5 bases at V and 5 bases at J, with 7 bases between the two ends. Per the germline V gene, CDR1 is MNHEY and CDR2 is SVGAGI. The CDR3 covers 12 residues. In nucleotides, the CDR3 is TGTGCCAGCAGTCCCTACGATCAGCCCCAGCATTTT. Its translation: CASSPYDQPQHF.

The V and J genes are TRBV18 and TRBJ1-1, with TRBD1 as a possible D gene (5 bases). Germline CDR1 KGHSH, CDR2 LQKENI. The CDR3 spans 23 residues. V lost 1 base to trimming and J lost 0 bases, with 33 bases between them. The CDR3 sequence is CASSPLGLGDRADVRLLNTEAFF. DNA for the CDR3: TGTGCCAGCTCACCACTGGGATTGGGGGACCGAGCCGACGTGCGGCTACTGAACACTGAAGCTTTCTTT.

CDR3 bases: TGTGCCAGCAGCCTAAGCCCTATTATTACAGGGGACAATCAGCCCCAGCATTTT. Translating gives CASSLSPIITGDNQPQHF. V is TRBV7-8 and J is TRBJ1-5; TRBD1 aligns across 7 bases. The CDR3 has 18 amino acids. With V trimmed by 5 bases and J by 3 bases, 16 bases remained unmatched. The germline gives CDR1 SGHVS, CDR2 FQNEAQ.

The V call is TRBV29-1, the J call TRBJ2-7; D perhaps matches TRBD2 (5 bases). The V end lost 4 bases, the J end lost 0 bases, and 10 bases lay between the germline ends. The germline CDR1 and CDR2 sequences are SQVTM and ANQGSEA. The length of the CDR3 is 13 residues. DNA for the CDR3: TGCAGCGTTGTCGGTGGGAGCTCCTACGAGCAGTACTTC. This sequence encodes CSVVGGSSYEQYF.